The 5 T cell receptor beta chains given below trace back to one sample, sequenced in a study of response to subunit inactivated influenza vaccine. MiXCR, run by TCRdb on the RT-PCR reads, gives a single entry per CDR3 protein. Of roughly 170,000 distinct CDR3 sequences listed, about 10% were seen once; the top ten hold around 9.9%. The input for sequencing was non-naive T cells sorted from PBMCs, taken on the day of vaccination. The receptors stem from a middle-aged man who received an inactivated influenza vaccine.

Only a few counts were recorded for this clonotype. V gene TRBV27 combines with J gene TRBJ2-3; D unclear. The CDR3 extends over 14 amino acids. The germline V gene encodes CDR1 MNHEY and CDR2 SMNVEV (reference sequence). Trimming left V 5 bases short and J 1 base short, with 10 bases between. CDR3 loop: CASSELGRTDTQYF. The CDR3 nucleotides read TGTGCCAGCAGTGAACTCGGACGCACAGATACGCAGTATTTT.

The sample holds many counts of this clonotype. This chain connects TRBV20-1 to TRBJ1-2; D is unresolved. Germline V gene sequence: CDR1 DFQATT, CDR2 SNEGSKA (reference sequence). V shed 5 bases and J shed 8 bases, with 24 bases lying between them. The CDR3 length is 15 residues. CDR3 DNA sequence: TGCAGTGCTCATCCCCCGGCAGGACCGAGCTGGGGCTACACCTTC. Translation: CSAHPPAGPSWGYTF.

This clonotype was seen more than once but under ten times. V gene TRBV12-3 or TRBV12-4 combines with J gene TRBJ1-1; unclear D gene. V was trimmed by 2 bases and J by 1 base, leaving 5 bases between them. The CDR3 runs 13 residues. DNA of the CDR3: TGTGCCAGCAGTTTACAAACGAACACTGAAGCTTTCTTT. This codes for CASSLQTNTEAFF.

V usage is TRBV15 and J usage is TRBJ1-1; the D gene is possibly TRBD1 (5 bases). V dropped 6 bases and J dropped 4 bases, with 15 bases sitting between them. Germline V lookup: CDR1 LNHNV, CDR2 YYDKDF (reference sequence). The CDR3 has 14 amino acids. The CDR3 nucleotides read TGTGCCACCAGGGGGGTGGGCGCTCGCACTGAAGCTTTCTTT. Translating it yields CATRGVGARTEAFF.

The table lists this clonotype with a few counts. This chain uses TRBV20-1 with TRBJ2-3, with D maybe TRBD2 (7 bases). CDR1 DFQATT and CDR2 SNEGSKA come from the germline V gene (reference sequence). With 5 bases removed from V and 7 bases from J, the gap between germline ends came to 25 bases. The CDR3 consists of 16 residues. CDR3 sequence reads: CSAPHVGGGAWYTQYF. CDR3 coding DNA: TGCAGTGCTCCCCACGTAGGGGGGGGGGCCTGGTATACGCAGTATTTT.